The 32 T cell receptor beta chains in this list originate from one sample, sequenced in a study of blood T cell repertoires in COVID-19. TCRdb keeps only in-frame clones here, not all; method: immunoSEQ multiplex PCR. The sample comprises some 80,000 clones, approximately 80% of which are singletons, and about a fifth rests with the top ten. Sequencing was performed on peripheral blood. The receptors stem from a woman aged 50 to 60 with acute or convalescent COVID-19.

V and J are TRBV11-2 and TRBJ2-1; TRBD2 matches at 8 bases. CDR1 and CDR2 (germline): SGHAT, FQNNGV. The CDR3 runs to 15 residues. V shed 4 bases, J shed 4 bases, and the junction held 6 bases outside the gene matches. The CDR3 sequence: CASSSRTSQYNEQFF. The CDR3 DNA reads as TGTGCCAGCAGCTCGAGGACTAGCCAATACAATGAGCAGTTCTTC. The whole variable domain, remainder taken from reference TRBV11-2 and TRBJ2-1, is EAGVAQSPRYKIIEKRQSVAFWCNPISGHATLYWYQQILGQGPKLLIQFQNNGVVDDSQLPKDRFSAERLKGVDSTLKIQPAKLEDSAVYLCASSSRTSQYNEQFFGPGTRLTVL.

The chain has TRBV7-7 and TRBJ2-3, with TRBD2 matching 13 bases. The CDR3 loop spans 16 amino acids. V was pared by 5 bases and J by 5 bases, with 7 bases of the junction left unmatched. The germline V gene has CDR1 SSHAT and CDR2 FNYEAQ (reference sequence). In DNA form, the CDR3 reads TGTGCCAGCAGCGTAGGACTAGCGGGAGCCAGAGATACGCAGTATTTT. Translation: CASSVGLAGARDTQYF.

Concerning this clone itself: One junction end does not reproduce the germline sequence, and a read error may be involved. CDR3 protein: CASTPPGLAGGRRGAVF. In DNA, the CDR3 is TGTGCCAGCACACCCCCGGGCTTGGCGGGAGGTCGCCGGGGAGCTGTTTTT. The chain links TRBV27 to TRBJ2-2, with 8 bases fitting TRBD2. Germline loops: CDR1 MNHEY, CDR2 SMNVEV (reference sequence). CDR3 size: 17 residues.

CDR3 sequence: CASSSSGFTEAFF. The CDR3 DNA reads as TGTGCCAGCAGCAGTTCAGGGTTCACTGAAGCTTTCTTT. The gene calls are TRBV11-2 and TRBJ1-1; tentatively, D is TRBD1 (5 bases). Trimming stripped 5 bases from V and 4 bases from J, with 11 bases between. The germline gives CDR1 SGHAT, CDR2 FQNNGV. The CDR3 spans 13 residues.

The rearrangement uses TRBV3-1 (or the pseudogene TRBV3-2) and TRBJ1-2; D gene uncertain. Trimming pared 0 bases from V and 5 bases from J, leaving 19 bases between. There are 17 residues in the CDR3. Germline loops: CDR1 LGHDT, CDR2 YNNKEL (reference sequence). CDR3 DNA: TGTGCCAGCAGCCAAGATCCCCCGTGGAGGGATCGGTATGGCTACACCTTC. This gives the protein CASSQDPPWRDRYGYTF.

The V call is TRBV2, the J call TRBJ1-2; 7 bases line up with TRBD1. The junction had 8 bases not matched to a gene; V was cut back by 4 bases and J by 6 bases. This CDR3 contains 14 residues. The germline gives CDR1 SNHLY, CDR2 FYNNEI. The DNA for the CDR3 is TGTGCCAGCAGTGGACAGGGAGAAGGGGATGGCTACACCTTC. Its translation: CASSGQGEGDGYTF.

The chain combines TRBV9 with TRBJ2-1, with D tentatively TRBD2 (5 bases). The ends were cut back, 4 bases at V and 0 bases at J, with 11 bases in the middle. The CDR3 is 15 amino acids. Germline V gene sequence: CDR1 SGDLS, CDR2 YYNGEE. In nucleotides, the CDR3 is TGTGCCAGCAGCTTAAGCGGACTCTCCTACAATGAGCAGTTCTTC. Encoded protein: CASSLSGLSYNEQFF.

The CDR3: CASSLGLGVAETQYF. The CDR3 DNA follows: TGTGCCAGCAGCCTAGGACTAGGGGTTGCGGAGACCCAGTACTTC. This rearrangement joins TRBV7-3 to TRBJ2-5, with 7 nucleotides matching TRBD2. The CDR3 runs to 15 residues. Germline V gene lookup returns CDR1 SGHTA and CDR2 FQGTGA. Losses at the gene ends were 5 bases for V and 5 bases for J; bases not matched to a gene: 11.

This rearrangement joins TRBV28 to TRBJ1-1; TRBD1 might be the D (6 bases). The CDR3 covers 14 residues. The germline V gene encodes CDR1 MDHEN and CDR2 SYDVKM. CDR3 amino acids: CVVRRDTVNTEAFF. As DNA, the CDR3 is TGTGTGGTACGACGGGACACTGTGAACACTGAAGCTTTCTTT. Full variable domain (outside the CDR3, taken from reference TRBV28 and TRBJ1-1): DVKVTQSSRYLVKRTGEKVFLECVQDMDHENMFWYRQDPGLGLRLIYFSYDVKMKEKGDIPEGYSVSREKKERFSLILESASTNQTSMYLCVVRRDTVNTEAFFGQGTRLTVV.

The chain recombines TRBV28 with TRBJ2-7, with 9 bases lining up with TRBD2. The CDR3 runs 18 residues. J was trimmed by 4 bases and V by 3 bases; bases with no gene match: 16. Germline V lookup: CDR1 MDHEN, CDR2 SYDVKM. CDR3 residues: CASSFMASGAPGVYEQYF. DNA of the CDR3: TGTGCCAGCAGTTTTATGGCTAGCGGGGCCCCCGGGGTTTACGAGCAGTACTTC.

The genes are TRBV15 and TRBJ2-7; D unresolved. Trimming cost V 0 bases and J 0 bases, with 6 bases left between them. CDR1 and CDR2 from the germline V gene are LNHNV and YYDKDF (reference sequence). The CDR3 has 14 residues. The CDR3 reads CATSREQVSYEQYF. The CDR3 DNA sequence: TGTGCCACCAGCAGAGAGCAGGTCTCCTACGAGCAGTACTTC.

The CDR3 loop reads CASSARGTYEQYF. The DNA of the CDR3 is TGTGCCAGCAGTGCCCGGGGGACCTACGAGCAGTACTTC. V gene TRBV2 combines with J gene TRBJ2-7; a weak D match, TRBD2 (6 bases). Trimming removed 4 bases from V and 2 bases from J, with 9 bases in between. This CDR3 is built from 13 residues. Germline V gene sequence: CDR1 SNHLY, CDR2 FYNNEI.

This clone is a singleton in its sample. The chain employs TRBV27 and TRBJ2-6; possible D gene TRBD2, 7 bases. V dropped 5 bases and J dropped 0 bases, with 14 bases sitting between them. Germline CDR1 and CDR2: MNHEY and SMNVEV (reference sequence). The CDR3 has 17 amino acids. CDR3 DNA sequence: TGTGCCAGCAGTGCGGGGGCCCTTTACTCTGGGGCCAACGTCCTGACTTTC. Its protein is CASSAGALYSGANVLTF.

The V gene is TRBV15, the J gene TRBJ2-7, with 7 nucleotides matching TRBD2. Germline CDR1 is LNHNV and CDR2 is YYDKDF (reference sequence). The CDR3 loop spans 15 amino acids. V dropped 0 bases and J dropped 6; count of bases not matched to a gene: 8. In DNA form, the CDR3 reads TGTGCCACCAGCAGAGATCAGGCGGGAGTGTCCGAGCAGTACTTC. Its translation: CATSRDQAGVSEQYF.

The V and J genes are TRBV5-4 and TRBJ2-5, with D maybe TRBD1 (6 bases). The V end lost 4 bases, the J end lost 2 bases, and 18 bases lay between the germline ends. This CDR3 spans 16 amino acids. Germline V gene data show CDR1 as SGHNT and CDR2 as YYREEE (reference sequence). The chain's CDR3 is CASSIGQTTKQETQYF. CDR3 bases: TGTGCCAGCAGCATTGGACAGACGACTAAACAAGAGACCCAGTACTTC.

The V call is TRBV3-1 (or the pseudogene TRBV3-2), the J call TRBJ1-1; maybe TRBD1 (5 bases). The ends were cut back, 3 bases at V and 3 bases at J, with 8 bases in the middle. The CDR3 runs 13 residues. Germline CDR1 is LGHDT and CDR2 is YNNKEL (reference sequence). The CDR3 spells CASSQEGYTEAFF. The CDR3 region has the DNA TGTGCCAGCAGCCAGGAGGGGTACACTGAAGCTTTCTTT.

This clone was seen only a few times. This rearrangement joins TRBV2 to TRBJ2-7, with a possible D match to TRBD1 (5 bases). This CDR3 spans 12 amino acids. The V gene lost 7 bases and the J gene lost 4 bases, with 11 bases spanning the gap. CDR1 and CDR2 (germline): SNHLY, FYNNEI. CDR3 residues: CASTAGSYEQYF. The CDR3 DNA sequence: TGTGCCAGCACGGCAGGGTCGTACGAGCAGTACTTC.

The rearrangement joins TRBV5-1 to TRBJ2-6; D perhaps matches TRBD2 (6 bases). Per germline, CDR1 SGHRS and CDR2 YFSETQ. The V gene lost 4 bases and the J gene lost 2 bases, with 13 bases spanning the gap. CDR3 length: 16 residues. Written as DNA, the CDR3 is TGCGCCAGCAGCGCGACTAGGATGACTGGGGCCAACGTCCTGACTTTC. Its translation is CASSATRMTGANVLTF.

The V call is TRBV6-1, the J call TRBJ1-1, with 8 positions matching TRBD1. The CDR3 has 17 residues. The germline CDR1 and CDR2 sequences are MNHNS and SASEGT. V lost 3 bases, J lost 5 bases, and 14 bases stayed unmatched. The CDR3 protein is CASSDLRRGQGGTEAFF. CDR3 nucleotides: TGTGCCAGCAGTGATCTTCGCCGAGGACAGGGCGGGACTGAAGCTTTCTTT.

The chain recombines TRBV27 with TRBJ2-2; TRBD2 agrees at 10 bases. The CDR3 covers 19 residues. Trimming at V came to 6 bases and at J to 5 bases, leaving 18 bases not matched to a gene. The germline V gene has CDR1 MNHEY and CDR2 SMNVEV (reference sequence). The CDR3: CASSFWIAGGGGGTGELFF. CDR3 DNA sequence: TGTGCCAGCAGCTTCTGGATAGCGGGAGGAGGAGGGGGGACCGGGGAGCTGTTTTTT.

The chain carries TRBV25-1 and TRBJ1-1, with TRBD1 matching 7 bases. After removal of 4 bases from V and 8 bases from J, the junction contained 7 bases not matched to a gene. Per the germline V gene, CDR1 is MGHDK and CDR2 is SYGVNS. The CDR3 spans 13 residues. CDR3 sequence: CASSVTRDSEAFF. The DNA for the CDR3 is TGTGCCAGCAGTGTCACCCGGGACAGCGAAGCTTTCTTT.

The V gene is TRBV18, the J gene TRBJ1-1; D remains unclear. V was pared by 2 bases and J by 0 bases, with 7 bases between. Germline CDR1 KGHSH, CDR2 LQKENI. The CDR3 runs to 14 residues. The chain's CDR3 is CASSPVSVNTEAFF. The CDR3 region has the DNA TGTGCCAGCTCACCAGTATCCGTGAACACTGAAGCTTTCTTT.

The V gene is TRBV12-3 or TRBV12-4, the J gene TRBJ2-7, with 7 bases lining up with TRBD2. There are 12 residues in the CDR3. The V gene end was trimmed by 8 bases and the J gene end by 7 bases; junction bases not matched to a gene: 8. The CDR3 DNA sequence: TGTGCCAGCGGGAGGGAATCGGGTGAGCAGTACTTC. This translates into CASGRESGEQYF.

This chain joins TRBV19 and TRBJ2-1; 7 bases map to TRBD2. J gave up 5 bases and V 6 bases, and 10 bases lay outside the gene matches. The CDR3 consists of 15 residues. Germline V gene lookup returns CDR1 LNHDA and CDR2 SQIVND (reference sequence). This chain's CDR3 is CASSHGGSGHNEQFF. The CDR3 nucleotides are TGTGCCAGTAGCCACGGGGGGAGCGGCCACAATGAGCAGTTCTTC.

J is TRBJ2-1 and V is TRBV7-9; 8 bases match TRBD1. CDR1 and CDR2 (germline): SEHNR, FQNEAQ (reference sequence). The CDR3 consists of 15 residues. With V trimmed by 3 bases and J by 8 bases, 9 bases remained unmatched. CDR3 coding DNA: TGTGCCAGCAGCTTTGGACAGGGTGTTGGCGATGAGCAGTTCTTC. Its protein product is CASSFGQGVGDEQFF. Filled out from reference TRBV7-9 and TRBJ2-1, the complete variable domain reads DTGVSQNPRHKITKRGQNVTFRCDPISEHNRLYWYRQTLGQGPEFLTYFQNEAQLEKSRLLSDRFSAERPKGSFSTLEIQRTEQGDSAMYLCASSFGQGVGDEQFFGPGTRLTVL.

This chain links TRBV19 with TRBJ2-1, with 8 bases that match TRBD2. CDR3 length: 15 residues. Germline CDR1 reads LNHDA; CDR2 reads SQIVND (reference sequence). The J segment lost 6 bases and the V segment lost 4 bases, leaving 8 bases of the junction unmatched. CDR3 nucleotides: TGTGCCAGTAGTACCGGGGGGAGCGGGGGCAATGAGCAGTTCTTC. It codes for CASSTGGSGGNEQFF.

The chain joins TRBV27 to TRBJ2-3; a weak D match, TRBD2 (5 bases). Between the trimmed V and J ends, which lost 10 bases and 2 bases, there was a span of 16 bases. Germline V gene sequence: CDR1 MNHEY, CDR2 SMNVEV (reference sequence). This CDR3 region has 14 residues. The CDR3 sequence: CATKPWGDTDTQYF. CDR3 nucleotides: TGTGCCACTAAACCGTGGGGAGACACAGATACGCAGTATTTT.

The CDR3 nucleotides read TGCGCCAGCAGCTTGTATAGACAGGTGCCTTCGGGCTACACCTTC. Its protein product is CASSLYRQVPSGYTF. This chain links TRBV5-1 with TRBJ1-2, with D maybe TRBD1 (6 bases). Trimming removed 1 base at V and 8 bases at J, with 18 bases between. The germline V gene has CDR1 SGHRS and CDR2 YFSETQ. This CDR3 spans 15 amino acids.

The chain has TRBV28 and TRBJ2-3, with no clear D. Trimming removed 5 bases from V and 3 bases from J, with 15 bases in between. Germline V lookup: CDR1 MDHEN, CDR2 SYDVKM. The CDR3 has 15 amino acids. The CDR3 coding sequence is TGTGCCAGCAGTCTCCCGACGGAGTTGACAGATACGCAGTATTTT. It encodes CASSLPTELTDTQYF.

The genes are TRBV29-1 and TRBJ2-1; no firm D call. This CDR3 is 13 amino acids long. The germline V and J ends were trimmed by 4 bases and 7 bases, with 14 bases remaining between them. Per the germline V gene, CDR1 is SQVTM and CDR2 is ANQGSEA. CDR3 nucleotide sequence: TGCAGCGTTGCCAGGCTCCGCCAGAATGAGCAGTTCTTC. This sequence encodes CSVARLRQNEQFF.

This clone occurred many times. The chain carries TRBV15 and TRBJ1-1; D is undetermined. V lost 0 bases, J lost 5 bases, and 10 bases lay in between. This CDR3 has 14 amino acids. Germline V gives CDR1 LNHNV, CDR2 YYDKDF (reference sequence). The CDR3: CATSRDFAGTEAFF. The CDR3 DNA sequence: TGTGCCACCAGCAGAGATTTTGCCGGGACTGAAGCTTTCTTT.

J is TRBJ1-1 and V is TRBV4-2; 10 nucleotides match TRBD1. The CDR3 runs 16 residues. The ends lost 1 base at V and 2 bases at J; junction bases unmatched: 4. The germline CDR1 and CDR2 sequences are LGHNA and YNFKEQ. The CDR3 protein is CASSQVRTGGNTEAFF. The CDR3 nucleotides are TGTGCCAGCAGCCAAGTGCGGACAGGGGGAAACACTGAAGCTTTCTTT.